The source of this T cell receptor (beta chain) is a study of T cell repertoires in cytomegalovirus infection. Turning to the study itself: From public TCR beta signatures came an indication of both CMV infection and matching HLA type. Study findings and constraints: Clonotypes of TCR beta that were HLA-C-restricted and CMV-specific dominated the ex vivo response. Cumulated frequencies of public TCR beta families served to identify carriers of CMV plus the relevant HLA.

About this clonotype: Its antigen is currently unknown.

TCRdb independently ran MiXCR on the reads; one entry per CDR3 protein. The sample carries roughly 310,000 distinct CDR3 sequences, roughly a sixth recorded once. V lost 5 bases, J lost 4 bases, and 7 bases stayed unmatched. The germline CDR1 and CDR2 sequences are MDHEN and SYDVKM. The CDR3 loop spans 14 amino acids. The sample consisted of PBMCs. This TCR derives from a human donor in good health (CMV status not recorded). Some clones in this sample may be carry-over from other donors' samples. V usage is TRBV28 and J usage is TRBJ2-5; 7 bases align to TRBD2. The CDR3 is CASSPPAGRETQYF. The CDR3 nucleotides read TGTGCCAGCAGTCCCCCAGCGGGGAGAGAGACCCAGTACTTC.